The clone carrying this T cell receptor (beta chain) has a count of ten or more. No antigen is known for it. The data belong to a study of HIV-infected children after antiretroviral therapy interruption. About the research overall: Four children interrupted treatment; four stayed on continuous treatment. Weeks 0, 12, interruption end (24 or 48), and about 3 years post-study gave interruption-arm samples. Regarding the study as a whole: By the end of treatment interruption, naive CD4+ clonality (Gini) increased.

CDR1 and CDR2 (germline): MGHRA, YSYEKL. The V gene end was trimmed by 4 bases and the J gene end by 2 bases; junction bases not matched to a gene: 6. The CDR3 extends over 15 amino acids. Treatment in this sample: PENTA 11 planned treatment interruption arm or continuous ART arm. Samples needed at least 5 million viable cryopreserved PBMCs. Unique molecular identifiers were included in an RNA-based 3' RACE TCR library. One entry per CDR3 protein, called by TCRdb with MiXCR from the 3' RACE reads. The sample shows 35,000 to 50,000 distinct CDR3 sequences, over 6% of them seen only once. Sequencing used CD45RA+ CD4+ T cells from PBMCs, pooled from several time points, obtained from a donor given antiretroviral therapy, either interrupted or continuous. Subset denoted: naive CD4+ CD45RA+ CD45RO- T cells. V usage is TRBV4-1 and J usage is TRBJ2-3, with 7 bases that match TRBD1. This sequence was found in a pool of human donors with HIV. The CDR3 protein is CASSPTGQATDTQYF. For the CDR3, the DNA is TGCGCCAGCAGCCCTACAGGACAGGCCACAGATACGCAGTATTTT.